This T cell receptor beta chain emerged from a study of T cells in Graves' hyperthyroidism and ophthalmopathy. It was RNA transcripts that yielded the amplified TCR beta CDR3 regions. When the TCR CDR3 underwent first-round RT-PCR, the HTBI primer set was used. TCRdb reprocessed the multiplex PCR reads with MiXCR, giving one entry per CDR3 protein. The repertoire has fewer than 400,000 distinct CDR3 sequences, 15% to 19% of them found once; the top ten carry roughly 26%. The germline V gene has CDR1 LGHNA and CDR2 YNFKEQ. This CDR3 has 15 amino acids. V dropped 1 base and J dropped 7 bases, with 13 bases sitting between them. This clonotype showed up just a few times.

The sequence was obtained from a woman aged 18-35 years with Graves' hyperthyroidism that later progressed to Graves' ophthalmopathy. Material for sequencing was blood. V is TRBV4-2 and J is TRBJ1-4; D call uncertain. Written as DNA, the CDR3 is TGTGCCAGCAGCCAAGTAAGGGAACCCCTTGAAAAACTGTTTTTT. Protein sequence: CASSQVREPLEKLFF.